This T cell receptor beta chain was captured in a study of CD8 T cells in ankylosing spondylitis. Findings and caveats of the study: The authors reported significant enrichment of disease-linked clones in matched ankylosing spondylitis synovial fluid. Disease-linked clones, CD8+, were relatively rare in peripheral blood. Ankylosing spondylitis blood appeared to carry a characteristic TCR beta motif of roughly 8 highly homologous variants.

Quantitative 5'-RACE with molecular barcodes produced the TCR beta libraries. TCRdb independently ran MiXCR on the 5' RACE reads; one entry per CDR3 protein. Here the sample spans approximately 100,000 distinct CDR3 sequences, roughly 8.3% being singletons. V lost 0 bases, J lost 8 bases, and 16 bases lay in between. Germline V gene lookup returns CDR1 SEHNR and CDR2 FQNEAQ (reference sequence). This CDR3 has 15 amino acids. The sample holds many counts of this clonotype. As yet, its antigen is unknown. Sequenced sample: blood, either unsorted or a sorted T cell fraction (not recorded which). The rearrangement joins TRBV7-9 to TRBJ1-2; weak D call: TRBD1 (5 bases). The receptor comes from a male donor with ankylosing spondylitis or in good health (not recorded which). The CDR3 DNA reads TGTGCCAGCAGCTTAGCGGGGGAGGGGACGAGAGGCTACACCTTC. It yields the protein CASSLAGEGTRGYTF.